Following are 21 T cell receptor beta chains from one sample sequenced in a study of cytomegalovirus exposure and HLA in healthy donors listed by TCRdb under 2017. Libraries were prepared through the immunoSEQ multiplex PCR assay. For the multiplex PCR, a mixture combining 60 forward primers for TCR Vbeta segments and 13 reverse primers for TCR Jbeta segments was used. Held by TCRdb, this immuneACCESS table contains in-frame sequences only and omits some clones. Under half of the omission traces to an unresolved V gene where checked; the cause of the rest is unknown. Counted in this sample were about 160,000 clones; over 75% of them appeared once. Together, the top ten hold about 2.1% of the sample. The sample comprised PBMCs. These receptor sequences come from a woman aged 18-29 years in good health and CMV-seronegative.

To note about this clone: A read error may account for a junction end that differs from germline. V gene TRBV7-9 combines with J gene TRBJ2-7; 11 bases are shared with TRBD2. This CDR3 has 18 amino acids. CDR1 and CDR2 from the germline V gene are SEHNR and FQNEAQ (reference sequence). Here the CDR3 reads CSSSFTSSGRTFTYEQYF. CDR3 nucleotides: TGTTCCAGCAGTTTTACTTCTAGCGGGAGGACATTCACCTACGAGCAGTACTTC. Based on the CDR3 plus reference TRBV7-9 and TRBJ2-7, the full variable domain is DTGVSQNPRHKITKRGQNVTFRCDPISEHNRLYWYRQTLGQGPEFLTYFQNEAQLEKSRLLSDRFSAERPKGSFSTLEIQRTEQGDSAMYLCSSSFTSSGRTFTYEQYFGPGTRLTVT.

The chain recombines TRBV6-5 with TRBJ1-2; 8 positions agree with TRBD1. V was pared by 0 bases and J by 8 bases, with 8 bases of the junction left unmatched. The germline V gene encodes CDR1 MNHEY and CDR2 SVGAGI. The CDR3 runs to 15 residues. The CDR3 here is CASSYSRTTGDGYTF. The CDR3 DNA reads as TGTGCCAGCAGTTACTCGAGGACGACAGGGGACGGCTACACCTTC.

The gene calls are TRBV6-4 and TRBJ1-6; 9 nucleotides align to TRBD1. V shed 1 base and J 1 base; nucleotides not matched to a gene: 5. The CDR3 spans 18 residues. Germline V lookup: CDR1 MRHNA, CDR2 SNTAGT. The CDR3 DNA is TGTGCCAGCAGTGACTGGGACAGGGTAGTATCCTATAATTCACCCCTCCACTTT. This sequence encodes CASSDWDRVVSYNSPLHF.

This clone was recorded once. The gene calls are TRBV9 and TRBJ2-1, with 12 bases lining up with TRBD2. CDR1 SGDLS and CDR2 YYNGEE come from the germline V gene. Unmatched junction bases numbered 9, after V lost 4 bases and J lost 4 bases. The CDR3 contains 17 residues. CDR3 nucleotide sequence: TGTGCCAGCAGCCCCCGTGGTCTAGCGGGGGGGTACAATGAGCAGTTCTTC. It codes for CASSPRGLAGGYNEQFF.

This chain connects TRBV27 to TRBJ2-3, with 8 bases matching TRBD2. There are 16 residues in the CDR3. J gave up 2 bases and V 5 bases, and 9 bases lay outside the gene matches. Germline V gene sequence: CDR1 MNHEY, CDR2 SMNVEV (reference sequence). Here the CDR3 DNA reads TGTGCCAGCAGTCGACTAGCGAGGCCTTTCACAGATACGCAGTATTTT. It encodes CASSRLARPFTDTQYF.

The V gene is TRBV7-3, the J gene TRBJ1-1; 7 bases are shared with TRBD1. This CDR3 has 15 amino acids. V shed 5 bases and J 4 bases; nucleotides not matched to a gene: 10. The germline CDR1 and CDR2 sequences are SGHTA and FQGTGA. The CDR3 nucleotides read TGTGCCAGCAGCCCGCATGGTCAGGGGGGCACTGAAGCTTTCTTT. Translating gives CASSPHGQGGTEAFF. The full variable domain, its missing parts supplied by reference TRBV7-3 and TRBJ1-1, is GAGVSQTPSNKVTEKGKYVELRCDPISGHTALYWYRQSLGQGPEFLIYFQGTGAADDSGLPNDRFFAVRPEGSVSTLKIQRTERGDSAVYLCASSPHGQGGTEAFFGQGTRLTVV.

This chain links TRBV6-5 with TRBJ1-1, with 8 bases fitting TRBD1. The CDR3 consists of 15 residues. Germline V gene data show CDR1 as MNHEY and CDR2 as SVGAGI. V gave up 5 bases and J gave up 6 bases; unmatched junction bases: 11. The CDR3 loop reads CASSRMDRETSEAFF. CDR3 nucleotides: TGTGCCAGCAGTCGGATGGACAGGGAGACCTCTGAAGCTTTCTTT.

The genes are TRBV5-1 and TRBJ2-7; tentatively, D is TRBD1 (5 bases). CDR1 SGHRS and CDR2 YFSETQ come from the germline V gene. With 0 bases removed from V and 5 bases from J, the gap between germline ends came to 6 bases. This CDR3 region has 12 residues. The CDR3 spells CASSLGRDEQYF. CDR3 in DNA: TGCGCCAGCAGCTTGGGCAGGGACGAGCAGTACTTC.

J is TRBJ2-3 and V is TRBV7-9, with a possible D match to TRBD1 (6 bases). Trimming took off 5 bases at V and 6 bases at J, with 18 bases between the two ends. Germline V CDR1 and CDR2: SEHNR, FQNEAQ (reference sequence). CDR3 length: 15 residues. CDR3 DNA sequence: TGTGCCAGCAGCCAGCCGGGACATGCCAGGGATACGCAGTATTTT. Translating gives CASSQPGHARDTQYF.

The DNA for the CDR3 is TGTGCCAGCAGCTTAGGGGTTTCGGGGTCCAGCTATGGCTACACCTTC. Amino acid sequence: CASSLGVSGSSYGYTF. J is TRBJ1-2 and V is TRBV7-6; D gene uncertain. The CDR3 contains 16 residues. Between the trimmed V and J ends, which lost 1 base and 4 bases, there was a span of 16 bases. Germline CDR1 and CDR2: SGHVS and FNYEAQ.

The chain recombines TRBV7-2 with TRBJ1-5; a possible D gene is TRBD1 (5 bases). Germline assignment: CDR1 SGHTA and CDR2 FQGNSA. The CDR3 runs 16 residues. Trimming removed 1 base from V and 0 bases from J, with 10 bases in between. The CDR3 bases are TGTGCCAGCAGCTTAGGACCAGGGAATAGCAATCAGCCCCAGCATTTT. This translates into CASSLGPGNSNQPQHF.

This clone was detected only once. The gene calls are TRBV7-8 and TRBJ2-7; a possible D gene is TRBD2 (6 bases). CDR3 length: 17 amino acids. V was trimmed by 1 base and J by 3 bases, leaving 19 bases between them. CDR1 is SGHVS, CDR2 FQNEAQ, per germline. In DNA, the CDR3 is TGTGCCAGCAGCTTAGTTCCCTCGGGAGCGTTAAGCTACGAGCAGTACTTC. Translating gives CASSLVPSGALSYEQYF. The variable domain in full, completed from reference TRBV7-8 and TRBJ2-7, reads GAGVSQSPRYKVAKRGQDVALRCDPISGHVSLFWYQQALGQGPEFLTYFQNEAQLDKSGLPSDRFFAERPEGSVSTLKIQRTQQEDSAVYLCASSLVPSGALSYEQYFGPGTRLTVT.

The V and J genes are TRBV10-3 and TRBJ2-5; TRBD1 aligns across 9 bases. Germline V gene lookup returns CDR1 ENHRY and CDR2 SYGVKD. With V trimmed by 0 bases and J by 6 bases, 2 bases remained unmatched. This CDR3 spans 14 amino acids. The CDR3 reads CAISESTGGQTQYF. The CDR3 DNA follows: TGTGCCATCAGTGAGTCGACAGGGGGGCAGACCCAGTACTTC.

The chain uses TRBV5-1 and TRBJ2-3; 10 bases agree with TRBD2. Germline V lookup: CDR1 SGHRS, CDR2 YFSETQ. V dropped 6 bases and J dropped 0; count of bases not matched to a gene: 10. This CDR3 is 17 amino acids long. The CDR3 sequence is CASNTASGSISTDTQYF. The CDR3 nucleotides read TGCGCCAGCAATACGGCTAGCGGGAGTATAAGCACAGATACGCAGTATTTT.

CDR3 sequence: CASSSGQVQYF. The CDR3 DNA sequence: TGTGCCAGCAGTTCGGGACAGGTGCAGTACTTC. The V call is TRBV27, the J call TRBJ2-7; 8 bases fit TRBD1. Germline V lookup: CDR1 MNHEY, CDR2 SMNVEV (reference sequence). Germline trimming cut 4 bases from V and 9 bases from J; bases unmatched to any gene: 2. The CDR3 totals 11 residues.

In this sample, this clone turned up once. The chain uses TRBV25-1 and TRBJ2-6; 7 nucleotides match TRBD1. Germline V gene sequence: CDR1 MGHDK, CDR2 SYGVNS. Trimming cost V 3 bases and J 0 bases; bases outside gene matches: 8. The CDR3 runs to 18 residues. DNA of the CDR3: TGTGCCAGCAGTGAGACAGGGAGACCTGACTCTGGGGCCAACGTCCTGACTTTC. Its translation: CASSETGRPDSGANVLTF. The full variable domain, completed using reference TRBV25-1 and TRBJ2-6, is EADIYQTPRYLVIGTGKKITLECSQTMGHDKMYWYQQDPGMELHLIHYSYGVNSTEKGDLSSESTVSRIRTEHFPLTLESARPSHTSQYLCASSETGRPDSGANVLTFGAGSRLTVL.

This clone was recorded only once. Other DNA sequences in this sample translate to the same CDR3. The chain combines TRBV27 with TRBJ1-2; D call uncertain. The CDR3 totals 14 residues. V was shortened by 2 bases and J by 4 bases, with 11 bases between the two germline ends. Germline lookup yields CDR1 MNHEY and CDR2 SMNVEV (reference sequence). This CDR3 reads CASSLKGGSYGYTF. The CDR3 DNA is TGTGCCAGCAGTTTAAAAGGAGGGAGCTATGGCTACACCTTC.

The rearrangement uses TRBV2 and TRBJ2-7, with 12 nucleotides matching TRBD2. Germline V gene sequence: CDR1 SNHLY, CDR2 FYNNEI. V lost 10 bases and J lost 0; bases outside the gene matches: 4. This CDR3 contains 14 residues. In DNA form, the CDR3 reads TGTGCCAACACGGGACTAGCGGGCTCCTACGAGCAGTACTTC. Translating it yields CANTGLAGSYEQYF. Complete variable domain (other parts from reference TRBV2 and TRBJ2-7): EPEVTQTPSHQVTQMGQEVILRCVPISNHLYFYWYRQILGQKVEFLVSFYNNEISEKSEIFDDQFSVERPDGSNFTLKIRSTKLEDSAMYFCANTGLAGSYEQYFGPGTRLTVT.

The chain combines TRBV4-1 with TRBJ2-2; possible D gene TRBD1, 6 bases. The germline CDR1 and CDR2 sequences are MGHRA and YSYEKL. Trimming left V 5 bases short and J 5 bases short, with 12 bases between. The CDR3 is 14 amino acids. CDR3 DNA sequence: TGCGCCAGCAGCTACTCCAGGGGTACCGGGGAGCTGTTTTTT. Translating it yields CASSYSRGTGELFF.

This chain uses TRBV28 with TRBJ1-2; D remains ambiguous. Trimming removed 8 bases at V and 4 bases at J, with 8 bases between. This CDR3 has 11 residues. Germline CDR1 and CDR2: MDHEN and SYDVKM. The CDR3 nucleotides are TGTGCCAGCGCCCACATCTATGGCTACACCTTC. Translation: CASAHIYGYTF.

CDR3 DNA sequence: TGTGCCAGCAGTTACTCGATCGGGACCCAGTACTTC. This sequence encodes CASSYSIGTQYF. The V gene is TRBV6-6, the J gene TRBJ2-5; D is unclear. Germline CDR1 is MNHNY and CDR2 is SVGAGI (reference sequence). Trimming removed 0 bases at V and 7 bases at J, with 6 bases between. CDR3 length: 12 amino acids.